One and the same sample provided the 9 T cell receptor beta chains below, sequenced in a study of T cells in Graves' hyperthyroidism and ophthalmopathy (dated by TCRdb to 2018 to 2020). The method behind the library was multiplex PCR. The sequencer listed for this sample is Illumina HiSeq 2000. TCR beta CDR3 regions were amplified from RNA transcripts. For the first round of RT-PCR on the TCR CDR3, the HTBI primer set was used together with the Qiagen OneStep RT-PCR kit. TCRdb took the public reads, trimmed them with fastp at Q25, ran MiXCR for clone calling and kept in-frame beta chains. Each entry merges the rows of one CDR3 protein and shows their most common DNA and genes. Across this sample there are 550,000 to 800,000 distinct CDR3 sequences, with approximately 15% seen only once. Roughly a sixth of the sample is in the top ten clones. Specimen: blood. These TCRs come from a man in his fifties or sixties with Graves' hyperthyroidism.

The rearrangement uses TRBV28 and TRBJ2-5; a possible D gene is TRBD2 (5 bases). The ends were cut back, 6 bases at V and 5 bases at J, with 22 bases in the middle. CDR3 length: 16 residues. Germline CDR1 reads MDHEN; CDR2 reads SYDVKM. The CDR3 coding sequence is TGTGCCAGCAGCATGAGGGCGGAAAAACTTCGGGAGACCCAGTACTTC. Its protein is CASSMRAEKLRETQYF.

The table lists this clonotype with a few counts. This sequence joins TRBV5-1 and TRBJ2-3; 11 bases map to TRBD2. Germline V gene data show CDR1 as SGHRS and CDR2 as YFSETQ. The V segment lost 2 bases and the J segment 2 bases; nucleotides outside the gene matches: 13. The CDR3 has 19 residues. CDR3 protein: CASSLVPGLAEMLTDTQYF. CDR3 nucleotide sequence: TGCGCCAGCAGCTTAGTCCCGGGACTAGCGGAAATGCTCACAGATACGCAGTATTTT.

This clonotype has at least ten counts. V and J are TRBV28 and TRBJ1-1; no firm D call. Trimming took 4 bases from V and 10 from J, leaving 16 bases between them. Germline CDR1 MDHEN, CDR2 SYDVKM. The CDR3 is made up of 13 amino acids. The CDR3 region has the DNA TGTGCCAGCAGTTCCTTAATACTATTTGGAGCTTTCTTT. It encodes CASSSLILFGAFF.

This clonotype was observed at least ten times. The genes are TRBV12-3 or TRBV12-4 and TRBJ2-1; 9 bases are a match to TRBD2. This CDR3 has 17 residues. After removal of 5 bases from V and 3 bases from J, the junction contained 11 bases not matched to a gene. The CDR3: CASSAPVAGVNYNEQFF. The CDR3 coding sequence is TGTGCCAGCAGTGCCCCGGTAGCGGGAGTAAACTACAATGAGCAGTTCTTC.

V gene TRBV6-1 combines with J gene TRBJ2-1; D call uncertain. Trimming removed 4 bases at V and 9 bases at J, with 10 bases between. The CDR3 has 12 residues. Looked up from germline, CDR1 is MNHNS and CDR2 is SASEGT. CDR3 sequence reads: CASSGLSAEQFF. DNA for the CDR3: TGTGCCAGCAGTGGACTGTCAGCTGAGCAGTTCTTC.

The chain combines TRBV29-1 with TRBJ2-7, with 10 bases aligning to TRBD2. After removal of 4 bases from V and 3 bases from J, the junction contained 3 bases not matched to a gene. There are 13 residues in the CDR3. The germline gives CDR1 SQVTM, CDR2 ANQGSEA. The CDR3: CSVGLAGLYEQYF. The CDR3 DNA reads as TGCAGCGTTGGACTAGCGGGCCTCTACGAGCAGTACTTC.

This clonotype has a count of ten or more. Given a much more abundant clone one base away, this may be a read error. The chain uses TRBV7-8 and TRBJ2-7, with 9 bases fitting TRBD2. CDR1 is SGHVS, CDR2 FQNEAQ, per germline. The CDR3 length is 14 residues. The CDR3 sequence: CANSISSGNYEQYF. The CDR3 nucleotides are TGTGCCAACAGCATCTCTAGCGGGAACTACGAGCAGTACTTC.

This clonotype was recorded at least ten times. The gene calls are TRBV28 and TRBJ2-7; no definite D call. The CDR3 is made up of 14 amino acids. The germline CDR1 and CDR2 sequences are MDHEN and SYDVKM. V lost 6 bases to trimming and J lost 0 bases, with 12 bases between them. The CDR3 region has the DNA TGTGCCAGCAGCGGAACCGGGCCCTCCTACGAGCAGTACTTC. Protein sequence: CASSGTGPSYEQYF. Full variable domain (rest looked up from reference TRBV28 and TRBJ2-7): DVKVTQSSRYLVKRTGEKVFLECVQDMDHENMFWYRQDPGLGLRLIYFSYDVKMKEKGDIPEGYSVSREKKERFSLILESASTNQTSMYLCASSGTGPSYEQYFGPGTRLTVT.

In its sample, this clonotype was seen many times. This chain connects TRBV29-1 to TRBJ2-1, with a possible D match to TRBD2 (7 bases). The V end was cut by 1 base, the J end by 7 bases, with 14 bases between. The CDR3 sequence is 14 residues long. CDR1 is SQVTM, CDR2 ANQGSEA, per germline. This CDR3 is CSVEARGAGNEQFF. In DNA form, the CDR3 reads TGCAGCGTTGAAGCTCGGGGGGCTGGAAATGAGCAGTTCTTC.